This TCR beta chain is from a study of T-cell reconstitution after alpha-beta-depleted transplantation in children. A TCRbeta library incorporating unique molecular identifiers was prepared. Via MiXCR, TCRdb re-called the PCR reads, giving one row per CDR3 protein. The sample holds hundreds of thousands of distinct CDR3 sequences; about 9.4% are singletons and the top ten take just under 7.5%. V lost 4 bases and J 4 bases, leaving 10 bases between the germline ends. The CDR3 has 12 residues. Germline CDR1 and CDR2: SQVTM and ANQGSEA. This clonotype was detected a few times. The sample here was PBMCs, taken before TCRalphabeta/CD19-depleted stem cell transplant. The sequence derives from a boy under two years old with acute myeloid leukemia, due to receive a stem cell transplant. The gene calls are TRBV29-1 and TRBJ2-5; the D is unclear. The CDR3 region is CSVGAPVETQYF. CDR3 sequence (DNA): TGCAGCGTTGGGGCACCGGTAGAGACCCAGTACTTC.